This TCR beta chain was sequenced in a study of cytomegalovirus exposure and HLA in healthy donors. Study results and limitations: The study designated about 180 TCR beta chains cytomegalovirus-associated. The number of N-insertions in an Asian-associated ancestry cluster was reportedly below the approximately 700-donor mean in a later analysis.

Trimming at V came to 5 bases and at J to 2 bases, leaving 3 bases not matched to a gene. The CDR3 loop spans 14 amino acids. Germline CDR1 LNHDA, CDR2 SQIVND (reference sequence). It was with 60 Vbeta and 13 Jbeta primers that the PCR ran. Only in-frame clones appear in the TCRdb table, and some are missing; sequencing was by immunoSEQ multiplex PCR. Of roughly 180,000 clones listed, 75% are singletons. This clone appeared a few times. Its antigen is unidentified. This sequence joins TRBV19 and TRBJ1-3, with TRBD1 identical over 7 bases. This TCR was recovered from a woman aged 40-49 years in good health and CMV-seropositive. Sequenced input: PBMCs. CDR3 in DNA: TGTGCCAGTAGTCGCGGGACAGCTGGAAACACCATATATTTT. It translates to CASSRGTAGNTIYF.